This paragraph reports one T cell receptor beta chain. A v3.0 immunoSEQ assay was performed at survey level. Profiled with immunoSEQ multiplex PCR; TCRdb holds only in-frame clones, not every one. The data show 18,000 or so clones, 90% to 95% seen once. This entry comes from a study of long-term antiretroviral therapy in people with HIV. For the study at large: Collection dates of the earliest samples fall about a decade before the 2015 immediate-ART recommendation.

Germline V lookup: CDR1 WSHSY, CDR2 SAAADI. The V and J ends lost 2 bases and 0 bases respectively, with 11 bases between them. This CDR3 region has 16 residues. The sample in question was unsorted PBMCs, obtained 3 years after starting antiretroviral therapy. This chain connects TRBV10-2 to TRBJ1-3; the D is unclear. This receptor was taken from a middle-aged man with HIV. For the CDR3, the DNA is TGCGCCAGCAGTGAGGCAGGAACAACCTCTGGAAACACCATATATTTT. Translation: CASSEAGTTSGNTIYF.